What follows is one T cell receptor beta chain and its context. This sample stems from a study of T cell responses to AZD1222 COVID-19 vaccine. Whole-study context: Pooled together were second doses at about 4 or about 12 weeks.

The table came from immunoSEQ multiplex PCR; TCRdb's copy has only in-frame clones and leaves some out. Counted here are 100,000 to 150,000 clones, approximately 90% occurring once; the ten biggest clones make up 6% to 7.5%. Germline lookup yields CDR1 MGHDK and CDR2 SYGVNS. V dropped 4 bases and J dropped 4 bases, with 12 bases sitting between them. The CDR3 sequence is 14 residues long. Here the sequenced sample was peripheral blood, taken on day 0 of AZD1222 vaccination. This sequence was found in an adult in good health. The chain recombines TRBV25-1 with TRBJ2-3; a weak D match, TRBD1 (6 bases). CDR3 amino acids: CASSVRTDSDTQYF. The CDR3 DNA sequence: TGTGCCAGCAGTGTTCGGACAGACTCAGATACGCAGTATTTT. Filled out from reference TRBV25-1 and TRBJ2-3, the complete variable domain reads EADIYQTPRYLVIGTGKKITLECSQTMGHDKMYWYQQDPGMELHLIHYSYGVNSTEKGDLSSESTVSRIRTEHFPLTLESARPSHTSQYLCASSVRTDSDTQYFGPGTRLTVL.